These 6 T cell receptor beta chains came from one sample sequenced in a study of CD8+ T cells in alopecia areata. Sequencing templates came from extracted RNA that was reverse transcribed into cDNA. Sequencing used immunoSEQ multiplex PCR; TCRdb keeps in-frame clones, though not all of them. The table lists tens of thousands of clones, approximately 96% of them singletons, with roughly 26% in the top ten. The specimen was CD8+ T cells sorted from blood, collected at week 0. Source of these receptors: a human donor with alopecia areata.

The chain employs TRBV7-9 and TRBJ2-1; 9 bases fit TRBD2. The germline V gene encodes CDR1 SEHNR and CDR2 FQNEAQ (reference sequence). Trimming at V came to 0 bases and at J to 9 bases, leaving 9 bases not matched to a gene. This CDR3 contains 16 residues. The chain's CDR3 is CASSLAASGALGEQFF. The CDR3 DNA reads TGTGCCAGCAGCTTAGCAGCTAGCGGGGCTCTTGGTGAGCAGTTCTTC.

CDR3 amino acids: CASSSTSGGYEQYF. As DNA, the CDR3 is TGTGCCAGCAGCTCGACTAGCGGGGGATACGAGCAGTACTTC. This chain links TRBV7-2 with TRBJ2-7; TRBD2 aligns across 12 bases. The CDR3 length is 14 residues. J gave up 4 bases and V 4 bases, and 2 bases lay outside the gene matches. Looked up from germline, CDR1 is SGHTA and CDR2 is FQGNSA.

The rearrangement links TRBV29-1 to TRBJ1-1; no reliable D call. Germline loops: CDR1 SQVTM, CDR2 ANQGSEA. Deletions cut 1 base from V and 6 bases from J, with 6 bases between. The length of the CDR3 is 11 residues. The CDR3 spells CSVEGVAEAFF. CDR3 coding DNA: TGCAGCGTTGAAGGGGTGGCTGAAGCTTTCTTT.

The chain recombines TRBV6-6 with TRBJ2-7; 7 nucleotides agree with TRBD2. This CDR3 has 14 amino acids. J lost 3 bases, V lost 2 bases, and 4 bases had no gene match. Germline CDR1 and CDR2: MNHNY and SVGAGI (reference sequence). CDR3 residues: CASSYAGAGYEQYF. The CDR3 region has the DNA TGTGCCAGCAGTTACGCGGGAGCGGGCTACGAGCAGTACTTC.

Only one count was recorded for this clone. This chain joins TRBV7-9 and TRBJ1-1; D gene ambiguous. Looked up from germline, CDR1 is SEHNR and CDR2 is FQNEAQ (reference sequence). CDR3 size: 14 residues. V was clipped by 6 bases and J by 1 base, with 12 bases between them. This CDR3 is CASSYTRANTEAFF. The DNA for the CDR3 is TGTGCCAGCAGTTATACCCGGGCGAACACTGAAGCTTTCTTT.

The genes are TRBV29-1 and TRBJ1-1; no reliable D call. Germline CDR1 is SQVTM and CDR2 is ANQGSEA. CDR3 length: 10 amino acids. The V end lost 6 bases, the J end lost 4 bases, and 6 bases lay between the germline ends. The CDR3 sequence is CSVVVTEAFF. CDR3 sequence (DNA): TGCAGCGTAGTGGTCACTGAAGCTTTCTTT.